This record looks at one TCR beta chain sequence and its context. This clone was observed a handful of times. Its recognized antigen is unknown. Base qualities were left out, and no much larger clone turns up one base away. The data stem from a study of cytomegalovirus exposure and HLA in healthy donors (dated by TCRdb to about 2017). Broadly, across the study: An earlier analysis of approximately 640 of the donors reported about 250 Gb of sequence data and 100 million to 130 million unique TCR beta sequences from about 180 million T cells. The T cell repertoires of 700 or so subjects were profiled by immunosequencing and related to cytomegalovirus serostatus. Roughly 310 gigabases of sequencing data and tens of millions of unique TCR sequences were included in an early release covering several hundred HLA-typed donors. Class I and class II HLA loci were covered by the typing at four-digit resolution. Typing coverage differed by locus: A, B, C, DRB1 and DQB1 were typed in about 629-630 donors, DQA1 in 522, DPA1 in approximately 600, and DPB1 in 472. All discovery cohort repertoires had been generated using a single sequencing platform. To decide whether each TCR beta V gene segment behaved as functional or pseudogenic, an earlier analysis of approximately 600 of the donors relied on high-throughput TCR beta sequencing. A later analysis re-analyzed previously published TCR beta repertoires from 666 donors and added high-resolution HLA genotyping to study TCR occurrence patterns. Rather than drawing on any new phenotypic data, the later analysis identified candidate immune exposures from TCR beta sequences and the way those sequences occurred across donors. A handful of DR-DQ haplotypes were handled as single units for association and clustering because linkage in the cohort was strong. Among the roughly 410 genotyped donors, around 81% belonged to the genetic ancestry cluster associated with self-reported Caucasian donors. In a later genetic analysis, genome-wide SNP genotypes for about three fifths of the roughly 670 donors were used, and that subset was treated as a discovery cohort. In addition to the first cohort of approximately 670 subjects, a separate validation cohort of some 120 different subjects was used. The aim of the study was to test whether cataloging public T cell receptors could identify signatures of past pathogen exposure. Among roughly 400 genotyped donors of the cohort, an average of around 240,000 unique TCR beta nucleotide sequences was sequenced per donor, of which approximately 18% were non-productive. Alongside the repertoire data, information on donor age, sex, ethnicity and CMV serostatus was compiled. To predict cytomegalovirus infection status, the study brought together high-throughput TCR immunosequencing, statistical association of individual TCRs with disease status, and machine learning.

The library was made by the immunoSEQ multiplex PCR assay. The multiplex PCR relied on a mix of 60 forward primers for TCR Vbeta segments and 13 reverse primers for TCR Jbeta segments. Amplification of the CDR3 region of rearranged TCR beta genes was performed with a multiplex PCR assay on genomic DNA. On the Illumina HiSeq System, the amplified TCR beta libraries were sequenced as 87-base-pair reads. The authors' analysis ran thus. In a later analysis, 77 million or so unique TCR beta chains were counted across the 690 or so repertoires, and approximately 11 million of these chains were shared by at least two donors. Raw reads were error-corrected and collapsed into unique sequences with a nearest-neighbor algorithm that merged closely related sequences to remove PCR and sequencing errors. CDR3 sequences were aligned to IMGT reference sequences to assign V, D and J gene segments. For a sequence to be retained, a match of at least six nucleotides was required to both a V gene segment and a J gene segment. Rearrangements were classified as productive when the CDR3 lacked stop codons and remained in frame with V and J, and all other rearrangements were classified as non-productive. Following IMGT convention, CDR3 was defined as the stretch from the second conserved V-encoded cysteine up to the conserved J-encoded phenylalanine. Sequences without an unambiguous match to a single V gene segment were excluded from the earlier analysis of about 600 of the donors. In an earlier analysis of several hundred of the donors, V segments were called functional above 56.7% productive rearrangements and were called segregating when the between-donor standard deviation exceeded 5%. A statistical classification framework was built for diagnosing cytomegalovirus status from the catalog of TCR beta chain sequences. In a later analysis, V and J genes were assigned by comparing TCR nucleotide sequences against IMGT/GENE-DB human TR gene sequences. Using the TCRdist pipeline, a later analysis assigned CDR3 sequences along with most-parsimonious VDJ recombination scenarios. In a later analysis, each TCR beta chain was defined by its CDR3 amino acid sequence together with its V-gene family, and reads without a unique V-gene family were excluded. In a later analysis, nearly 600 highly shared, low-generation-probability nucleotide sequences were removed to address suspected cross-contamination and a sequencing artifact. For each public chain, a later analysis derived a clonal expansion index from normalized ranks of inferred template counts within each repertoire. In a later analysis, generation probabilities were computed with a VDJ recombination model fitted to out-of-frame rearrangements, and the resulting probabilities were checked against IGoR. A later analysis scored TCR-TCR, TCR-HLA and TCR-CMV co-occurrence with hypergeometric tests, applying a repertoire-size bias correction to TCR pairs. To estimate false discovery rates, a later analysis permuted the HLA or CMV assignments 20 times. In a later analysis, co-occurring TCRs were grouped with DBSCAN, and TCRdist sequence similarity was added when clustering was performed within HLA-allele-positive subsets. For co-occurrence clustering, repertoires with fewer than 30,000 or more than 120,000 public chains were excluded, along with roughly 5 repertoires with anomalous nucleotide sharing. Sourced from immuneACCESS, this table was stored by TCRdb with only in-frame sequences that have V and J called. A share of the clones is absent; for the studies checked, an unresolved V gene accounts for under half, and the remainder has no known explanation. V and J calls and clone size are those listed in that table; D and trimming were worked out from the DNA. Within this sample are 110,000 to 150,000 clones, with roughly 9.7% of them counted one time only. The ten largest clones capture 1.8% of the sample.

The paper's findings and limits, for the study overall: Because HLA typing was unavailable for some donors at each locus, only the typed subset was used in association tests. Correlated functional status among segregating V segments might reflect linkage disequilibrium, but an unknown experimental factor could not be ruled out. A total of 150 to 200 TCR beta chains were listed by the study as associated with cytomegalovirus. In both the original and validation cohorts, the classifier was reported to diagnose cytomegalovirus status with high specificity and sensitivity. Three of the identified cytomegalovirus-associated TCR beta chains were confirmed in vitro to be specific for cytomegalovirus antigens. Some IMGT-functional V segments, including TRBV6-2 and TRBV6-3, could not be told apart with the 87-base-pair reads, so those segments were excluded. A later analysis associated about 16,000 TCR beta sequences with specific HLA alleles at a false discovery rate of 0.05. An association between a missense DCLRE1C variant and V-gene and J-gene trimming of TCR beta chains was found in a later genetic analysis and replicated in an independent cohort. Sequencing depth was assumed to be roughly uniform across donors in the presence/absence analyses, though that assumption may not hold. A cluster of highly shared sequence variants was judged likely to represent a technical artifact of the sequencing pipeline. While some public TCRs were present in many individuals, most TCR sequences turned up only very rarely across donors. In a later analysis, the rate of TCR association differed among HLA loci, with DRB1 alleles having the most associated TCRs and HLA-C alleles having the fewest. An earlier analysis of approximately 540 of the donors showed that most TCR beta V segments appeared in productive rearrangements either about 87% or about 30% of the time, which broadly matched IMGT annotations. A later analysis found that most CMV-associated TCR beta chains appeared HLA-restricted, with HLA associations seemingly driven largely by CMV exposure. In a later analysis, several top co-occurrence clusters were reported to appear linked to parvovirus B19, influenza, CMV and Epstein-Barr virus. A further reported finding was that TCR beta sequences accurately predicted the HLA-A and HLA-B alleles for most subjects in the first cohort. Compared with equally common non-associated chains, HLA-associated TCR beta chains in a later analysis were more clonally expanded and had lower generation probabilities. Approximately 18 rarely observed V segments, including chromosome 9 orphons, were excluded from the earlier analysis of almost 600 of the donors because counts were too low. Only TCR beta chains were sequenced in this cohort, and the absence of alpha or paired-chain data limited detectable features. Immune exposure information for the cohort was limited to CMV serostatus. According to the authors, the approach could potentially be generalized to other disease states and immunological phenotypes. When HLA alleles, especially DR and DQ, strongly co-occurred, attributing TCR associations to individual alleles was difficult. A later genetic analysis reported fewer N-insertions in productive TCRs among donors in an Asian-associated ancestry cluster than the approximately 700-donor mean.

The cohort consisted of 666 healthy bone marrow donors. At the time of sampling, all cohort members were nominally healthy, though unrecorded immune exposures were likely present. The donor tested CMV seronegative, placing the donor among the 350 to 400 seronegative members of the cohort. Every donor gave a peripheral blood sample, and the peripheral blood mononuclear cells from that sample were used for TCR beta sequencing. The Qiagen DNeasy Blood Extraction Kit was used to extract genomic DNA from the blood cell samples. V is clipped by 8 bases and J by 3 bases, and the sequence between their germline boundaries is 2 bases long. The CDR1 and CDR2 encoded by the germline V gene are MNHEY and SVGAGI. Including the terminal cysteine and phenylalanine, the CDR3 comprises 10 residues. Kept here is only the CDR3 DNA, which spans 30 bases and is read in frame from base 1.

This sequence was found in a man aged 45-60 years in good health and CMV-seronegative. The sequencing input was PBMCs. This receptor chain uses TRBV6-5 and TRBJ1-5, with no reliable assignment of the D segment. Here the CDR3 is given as CASLNQPQHF. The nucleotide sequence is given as TGTGCCAGCCTCAATCAGCCCCAGCATTTT.